This T cell receptor (beta chain) was found in a study of cytomegalovirus exposure and HLA in healthy donors. Across the whole study: There were 100 million to 130 million unique TCR beta sequences, drawn from approximately 180 million T cells, in an earlier analysis. Broader study findings: One cluster of highly shared sequence variants probably arose as a sequencing artifact. DRB1 showed the most TCR associations and HLA-C the fewest in a later analysis, as rates varied by HLA locus.

PCR was performed using 60 Vbeta and 13 Jbeta primers. Profiling relied on immunoSEQ multiplex PCR, and the TCRdb table lists in-frame clones only, not all of them. The table lists 150,000 or so clones, just under 75% of them singletons. For this clone: Its antigen is not identified.

CDR3 length: 15 residues. Unmatched junction bases numbered 6, after V lost 4 bases and J lost 2 bases. The germline V gene encodes CDR1 SNHLY and CDR2 FYNNEI. This TCR derives from a woman younger than 30 in good health and CMV-seronegative. The rearrangement links TRBV2 to TRBJ2-3, with 7 positions matching TRBD2. The specimen sequenced was PBMCs. The CDR3 reads CASSGPAGYTDTQYF. The CDR3 nucleotides are TGTGCCAGCAGTGGCCCAGCGGGGTACACAGATACGCAGTATTTT.